This T cell receptor (beta chain) originates from a study of blood T cell repertoires in COVID-19. At the level of the study: Some COVID-19 samples were acute and others convalescent; all came from the United States, Italy and Spain. PBMCs, B-cell-depleted T cells, or T cells were the source of the cDNA or gDNA that made up the material.

Germline assignment: CDR1 SGHRS and CDR2 YFSETQ. The ends lost 7 bases at V and 5 bases at J; junction bases unmatched: 11. The CDR3 runs to 14 residues. Data came from immunoSEQ multiplex PCR; TCRdb stores just in-frame clones and leaves some out. The sample records about 59,000 clones, approximately 80% being singletons. The specimen was peripheral blood. This sequence joins TRBV5-1 and TRBJ2-7; 8 positions agree with TRBD1. The source of this sequence is a human donor in a cohort sampled during active COVID-19. The CDR3: CASSPGPRGHEQYF. In DNA form, the CDR3 reads TGCGCCAGCTCCCCCGGCCCCAGGGGGCACGAGCAGTACTTC.